This T cell receptor (beta chain) was identified during a study of cytomegalovirus exposure and HLA in healthy donors. Notes on the study in general: The authors enumerated over 150 TCR beta chains as linked to cytomegalovirus.

To note about this clone: Its antigen is currently unknown.

It was with 60 Vbeta and 13 Jbeta primers that the PCR ran. Measured with immunoSEQ multiplex PCR; TCRdb has only the in-frame clones, and not every one. This sample has more than 95,000 clones; 77% occur once, and the top ten carry around 13%. The germline V and J ends were trimmed by 4 bases and 0 bases, with 12 bases remaining between them. Germline V gives CDR1 SGHRS, CDR2 YFSETQ. This CDR3 is built from 15 residues. Material: PBMCs. This chain connects TRBV5-1 to TRBJ2-3; TRBD2 is a possible D gene (6 bases). This clonotype was sampled from a middle-aged woman in good health and CMV-seropositive. In DNA form, the CDR3 reads TGCGCCAGCAGCCGCGGGACGTCCAGCACAGATACGCAGTATTTT. Translated, it gives CASSRGTSSTDTQYF.